This TCR beta chain is from a study of cytomegalovirus exposure and HLA in healthy donors. Germline lookup yields CDR1 MGHRA and CDR2 YSYEKL. There are 16 residues in the CDR3. Trimming took 1 base from V and 6 from J; bases not matched to a gene: 8. Overall study results and limits: Rare TCR sequences predominated, though certain public TCRs were found in many donors. Cytomegalovirus status was reportedly diagnosed by the classifier with high specificity and sensitivity. 16,951 TCR beta sequences were associated with HLA alleles at 0.05 false discovery rate in a later analysis.

PCR involved 60 Vbeta and 13 Jbeta primers. Produced via immunoSEQ multiplex PCR; TCRdb's table is partial and in-frame only. The sample data list 150,000 to 200,000 clones. Comment on this clone: The antigen is unknown.

This chain links TRBV4-1 with TRBJ1-2; 10 bases line up with TRBD1. Input material: PBMCs. This TCR came from a boy younger than 18 in good health and CMV-seronegative. CDR3 bases: TGCGCCAGCAGCCAAGTCCCTGCCGGGACAGGGGATGGCTACACCTTC. As protein: CASSQVPAGTGDGYTF.